What follows are 15 T cell receptor beta chains derived from one specimen sequenced in a study of T cell repertoires in cytomegalovirus infection. Via MiXCR, TCRdb re-called the reads, giving one row per CDR3 protein. The sample holds roughly 500,000 distinct CDR3 sequences, roughly a third seen once. For these TCRs, the target antigens are not known. The source was cultured PBMCs, collected from culture after CMV antigen stimulation. Receptors originate from a human donor in good health (CMV status not recorded). Some clones in this sample may be carry-over from other donors' samples.

This clonotype was observed at least ten times. The rearrangement joins TRBV7-2 to TRBJ1-5; 10 bases are shared with TRBD1. Germline trimming cut 6 bases from V and 9 bases from J; bases unmatched to any gene: 14. This CDR3 is built from 16 residues. CDR1 is SGHTA, CDR2 FQGNSA, per germline. The CDR3 nucleotides are TGTGCCAGCAGTTACTTTTGGGACAGGGGTTCAATGCCCCAGCATTTT. It specifies CASSYFWDRGSMPQHF.

The chain combines TRBV29-1 with TRBJ2-1; tentatively, D is TRBD2 (5 bases). There are 13 residues in the CDR3. CDR1 and CDR2 from the germline V gene are SQVTM and ANQGSEA. V lost 4 bases, J lost 5 bases, and 12 bases lay in between. The CDR3 loop reads CSVVLSVNNEQFF. For the CDR3, the DNA is TGCAGCGTTGTCCTTAGCGTGAACAATGAGCAGTTCTTC.

This chain connects TRBV7-8 to TRBJ1-5; possible D gene TRBD1, 6 bases. The CDR3 spans 16 residues. The germline V gene encodes CDR1 SGHVS and CDR2 FQNEAQ. Trimming removed 4 bases from V and 0 bases from J, with 13 bases in between. CDR3 coding DNA: TGTGCCAGCAGCTCTCCGGGACAACCTAGCAATCAGCCCCAGCATTTT. Its protein is CASSSPGQPSNQPQHF.

This clonotype was recorded a few times. This chain joins TRBV11-3 and TRBJ2-1; 7 bases are shared with TRBD2. From germline, CDR1 is SGHNT and CDR2 YENEEA. The CDR3 contains 16 residues. The V segment lost 0 bases and the J segment 2 bases; nucleotides outside the gene matches: 4. The CDR3 nucleotides are TGTGCCAGCAGCTTAGAGGGGGAGGGCACCTACAATGAGCAGTTCTTC. The encoded protein is CASSLEGEGTYNEQFF. The variable domain in full, completed from reference TRBV11-3 and TRBJ2-1, reads EAGVVQSPRYKIIEKKQPVAFWCNPISGHNTLYWYLQNLGQGPELLIRYENEEAVDDSQLPKDRFSAERLKGVDSTLKIQPAELGDSAVYLCASSLEGEGTYNEQFFGPGTRLTVL.

The chain uses TRBV7-6 and TRBJ2-2; TRBD2 matches 8 bases. CDR3 length: 17 amino acids. The V gene end was trimmed by 2 bases and the J gene end by 0 bases; junction bases not matched to a gene: 5. Germline assignment: CDR1 SGHVS and CDR2 FNYEAQ. In DNA form, the CDR3 reads TGTGCCAGCAGCTTAAATGCGGGAGGCCCGAACACCGGGGAGCTGTTTTTT. It is translated as CASSLNAGGPNTGELFF.

This clonotype has at least ten counts. The rearrangement links TRBV7-2 to TRBJ1-2; D is possibly TRBD1 (5 bases). The CDR3 totals 16 residues. The V and J ends lost 5 bases and 0 bases respectively, with 16 bases between them. CDR1 and CDR2 from the germline V gene are SGHTA and FQGNSA. The CDR3 coding sequence is TGTGCCAGCAGCCCCGACCGCAGGGTCCCTAACTATGGCTACACCTTC. It specifies CASSPDRRVPNYGYTF.

The chain recombines TRBV14 with TRBJ1-1; unclear D gene. The CDR3 is made up of 18 amino acids. Germline CDR1 is SGHDN and CDR2 is FVKESK. The V and J ends lost 0 bases and 1 base respectively, with 18 bases between them. The CDR3 nucleotides are TGTGCCAGCAGCCAAGAGATGGGCAGTCTTCGCCCGAACACTGAAGCTTTCTTT. Its protein is CASSQEMGSLRPNTEAFF. The full variable domain, rest sourced from reference TRBV14 and TRBJ1-1, is EAGVTQFPSHSVIEKGQTVTLRCDPISGHDNLYWYRRVMGKEIKFLLHFVKESKQDESGMPNNRFLAERTGGTYSTLKVQPAELEDSGVYFCASSQEMGSLRPNTEAFFGQGTRLTVV.

The gene calls are TRBV2 and TRBJ2-5; possibly TRBD2 for D (6 bases). In germline, CDR1 is SNHLY, CDR2 FYNNEI. This CDR3 is built from 13 residues. The V end was cut by 6 bases, the J end by 1 base, with 9 bases between. The CDR3 here is CASRRGAQETQYF. The DNA for the CDR3 is TGTGCCAGCAGGCGGGGAGCCCAAGAGACCCAGTACTTC.

The chain combines TRBV11-2 with TRBJ2-1; 15 bases are shared with TRBD2. Germline CDR1 is SGHAT and CDR2 is FQNNGV. This CDR3 is 15 amino acids long. The ends lost 4 bases at V and 9 bases at J; junction bases unmatched: 4. The CDR3 DNA follows: TGTGCCAGCAGCTGGACTAGCGGGAGGGCCGGTGAGCAGTTCTTC. It yields the protein CASSWTSGRAGEQFF.

The chain recombines TRBV28 with TRBJ2-1, with 9 positions matching TRBD2. V lost 4 bases to trimming and J lost 6 bases; unmatched junction nucleotides: 7. The CDR3 is 15 residues long. Germline CDR1 reads MDHEN; CDR2 reads SYDVKM. This chain's CDR3 is CASSSVAGGLNEQFF. CDR3 sequence (DNA): TGTGCCAGCAGTTCTGTGGCGGGAGGGCTCAATGAGCAGTTCTTC.

This clonotype was observed a handful of times. This chain uses TRBV9 with TRBJ2-7, with D perhaps assigned TRBD1 or TRBD2 (5 bases each). Trimming removed 0 bases at V and 5 bases at J, with 18 bases between. CDR3 size: 16 residues. Germline loops: CDR1 SGDLS, CDR2 YYNGEE. The CDR3 here is CASSVAGRKTYDEQYF. The CDR3 nucleotides read TGTGCCAGCAGCGTAGCAGGGAGAAAGACCTACGACGAGCAGTACTTC.

This clonotype was recorded only once. The chain uses TRBV7-2 and TRBJ2-3; perhaps TRBD2 as D (6 bases). The V end lost 6 bases, the J end lost 4 bases, and 20 bases lay between the germline ends. Germline V gene data show CDR1 as SGHTA and CDR2 as FQGNSA. This CDR3 comprises 16 residues. CDR3 residues: CASSSNFSRGADTQYF. The CDR3 nucleotides are TGTGCCAGCAGTTCCAACTTTTCGCGGGGTGCAGATACGCAGTATTTT.

J is TRBJ1-3 and V is TRBV20-1, with D uncertain. Trimming removed 5 bases at V and 6 bases at J, with 17 bases between. The CDR3 extends over 14 amino acids. CDR1 is DFQATT, CDR2 SNEGSKA, per germline (reference sequence). The CDR3 here is CSAELAVGENTIYF. CDR3 in DNA: TGCAGTGCTGAGTTGGCCGTTGGAGAAAACACCATATATTTT.

This clonotype has only a few counts. The chain links TRBV10-3 to TRBJ2-3; 8 nucleotides match TRBD2. The CDR3 length is 15 residues. In germline, CDR1 is ENHRY, CDR2 SYGVKD. After removal of 6 bases from V and 6 bases from J, the junction contained 11 bases not matched to a gene. Here the CDR3 reads CAIRSTSGSRDTQYF. CDR3 in DNA: TGTGCCATCAGATCCACTAGCGGATCAAGGGATACGCAGTATTTT.

This chain connects TRBV7-9 to TRBJ2-5; no reliable D call. The CDR3 consists of 15 residues. V was cut by 1 base and J by 1 base, with 10 bases left in between. CDR1 is SEHNR and CDR2 is FQNEAQ in the germline V gene (reference sequence). As DNA, the CDR3 is TGTGCCAGCAGCTTAGGCGAGGTATCCCAAGAGACCCAGTACTTC. As protein: CASSLGEVSQETQYF.